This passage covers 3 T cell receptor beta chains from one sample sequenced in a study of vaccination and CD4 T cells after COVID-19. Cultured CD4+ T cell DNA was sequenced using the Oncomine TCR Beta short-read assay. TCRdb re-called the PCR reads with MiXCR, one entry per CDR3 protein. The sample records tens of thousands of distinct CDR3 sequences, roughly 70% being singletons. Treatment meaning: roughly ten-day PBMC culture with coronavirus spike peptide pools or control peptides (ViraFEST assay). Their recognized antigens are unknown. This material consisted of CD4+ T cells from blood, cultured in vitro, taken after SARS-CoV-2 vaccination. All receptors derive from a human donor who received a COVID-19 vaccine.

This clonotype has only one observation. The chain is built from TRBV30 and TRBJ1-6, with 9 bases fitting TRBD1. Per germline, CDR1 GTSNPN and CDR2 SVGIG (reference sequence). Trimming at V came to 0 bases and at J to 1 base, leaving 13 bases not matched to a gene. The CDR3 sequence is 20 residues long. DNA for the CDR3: TGTGCCTGGAGTGTACCCCGGACAGGGGACTGGCGGTCCTATAATTCACCCCTCCACTTT. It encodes CAWSVPRTGDWRSYNSPLHF.

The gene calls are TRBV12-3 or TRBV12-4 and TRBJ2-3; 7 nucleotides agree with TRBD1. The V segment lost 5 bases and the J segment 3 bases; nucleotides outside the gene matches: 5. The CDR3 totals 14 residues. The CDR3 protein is CASSLDRATDTQYF. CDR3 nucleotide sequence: TGTGCCAGCAGTCTAGACAGGGCTACAGATACGCAGTATTTT.

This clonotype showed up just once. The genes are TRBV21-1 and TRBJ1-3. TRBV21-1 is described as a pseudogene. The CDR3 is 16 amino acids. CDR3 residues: CASSKESPEPVNTIYF. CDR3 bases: TGTGCCAGCAGCAAAGAGAGTCCTGAACCTGTAAACACCATATATTTT.